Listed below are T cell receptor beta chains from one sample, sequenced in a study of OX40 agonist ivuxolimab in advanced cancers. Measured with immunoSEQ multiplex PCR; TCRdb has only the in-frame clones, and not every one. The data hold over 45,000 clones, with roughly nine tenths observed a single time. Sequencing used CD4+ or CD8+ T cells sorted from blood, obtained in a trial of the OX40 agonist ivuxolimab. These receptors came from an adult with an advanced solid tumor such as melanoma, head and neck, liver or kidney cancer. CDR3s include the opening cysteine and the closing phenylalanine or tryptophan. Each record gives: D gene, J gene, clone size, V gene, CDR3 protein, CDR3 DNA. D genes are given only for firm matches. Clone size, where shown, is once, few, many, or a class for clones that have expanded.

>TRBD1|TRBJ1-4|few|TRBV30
CAFRPSGTVEKLFF
TGTGCCTTCCGTCCGTCCGGGACAGTAGAAAAACTGTTTTTT
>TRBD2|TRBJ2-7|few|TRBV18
CASSQTSGSSYEQYF
TGTGCCAGCTCACAGACTAGCGGGAGCTCCTACGAGCAGTACTTC
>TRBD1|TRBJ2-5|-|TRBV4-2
CASSSDRSETQYF
TGTGCCAGCAGCTCGGACAGGAGCGAGACCCAGTACTTC
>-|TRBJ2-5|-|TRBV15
CATSRDKGQQETQYF
TGTGCCACCAGCAGAGATAAGGGGCAACAAGAGACCCAGTACTTC
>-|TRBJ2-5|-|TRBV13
CASSLRGLGETQYF
TGTGCCAGCAGCTTAAGAGGGCTAGGCGAGACCCAGTACTTC
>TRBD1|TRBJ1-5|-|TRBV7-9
CASSSDRANQPQHF
TGTGCCAGCAGTTCTGACAGGGCCAATCAGCCCCAGCATTTT
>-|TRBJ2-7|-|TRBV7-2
CASSLGSGNYEQYF
TGTGCCAGCAGCCTCGGTAGCGGTAACTACGAGCAGTACTTC
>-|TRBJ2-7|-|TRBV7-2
CASSSSGSWRGEQYF
TGTGCCAGCAGCTCCTCAGGTAGTTGGCGTGGCGAGCAGTACTTC
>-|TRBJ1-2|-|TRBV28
CASSFKGVGYTF
TGTGCCAGCAGTTTTAAGGGGGTCGGCTACACCTTC
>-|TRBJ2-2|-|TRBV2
CASKENTGELFF
TGTGCCAGCAAGGAGAACACCGGGGAGCTGTTTTTT
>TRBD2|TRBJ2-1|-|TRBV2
CASSDRGLAGDEQFF
TGTGCCAGCAGTGATCGGGGGCTAGCGGGCGATGAGCAGTTCTTC
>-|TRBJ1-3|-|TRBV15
CATSREHYSSGNTIYF
TGTGCCACCAGCAGAGAACACTATAGCTCTGGAAACACCATATATTTT
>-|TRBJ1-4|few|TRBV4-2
CASSQVPTGGVEKLFF
TGTGCCAGCAGCCAAGTCCCCACTGGGGGGGTTGAAAAACTGTTTTTT
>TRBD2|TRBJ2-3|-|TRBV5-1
CASSLGPGLAGGDTQYF
TGCGCCAGCAGCTTGGGCCCGGGACTAGCGGGTGGGGATACGCAGTATTTT
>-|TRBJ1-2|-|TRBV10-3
CAIRENYGYTF
TGTGCCATCAGAGAAAACTATGGCTACACCTTC
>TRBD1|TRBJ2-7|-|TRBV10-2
CASSELPGQGAYEQYF
TGCGCCAGCAGTGAGTTACCGGGACAGGGGGCCTACGAGCAGTACTTC
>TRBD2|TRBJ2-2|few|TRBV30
CAWKGGRTNTGELFF
TGTGCCTGGAAAGGCGGGAGGACGAACACCGGGGAGCTGTTTTTT
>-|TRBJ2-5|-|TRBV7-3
CASSSGPQETQYF
TGTGCCAGCAGCTCCGGACCTCAAGAGACCCAGTACTTC
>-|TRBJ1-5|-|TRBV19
CASSIARGIDQPQHF
TGTGCCAGTAGTATAGCCCGGGGAATAGATCAGCCCCAGCATTTT
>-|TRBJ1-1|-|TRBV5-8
CASSYPWTPNTEAFF
TGTGCCAGCAGCTACCCCTGGACACCAAACACTGAAGCTTTCTTT